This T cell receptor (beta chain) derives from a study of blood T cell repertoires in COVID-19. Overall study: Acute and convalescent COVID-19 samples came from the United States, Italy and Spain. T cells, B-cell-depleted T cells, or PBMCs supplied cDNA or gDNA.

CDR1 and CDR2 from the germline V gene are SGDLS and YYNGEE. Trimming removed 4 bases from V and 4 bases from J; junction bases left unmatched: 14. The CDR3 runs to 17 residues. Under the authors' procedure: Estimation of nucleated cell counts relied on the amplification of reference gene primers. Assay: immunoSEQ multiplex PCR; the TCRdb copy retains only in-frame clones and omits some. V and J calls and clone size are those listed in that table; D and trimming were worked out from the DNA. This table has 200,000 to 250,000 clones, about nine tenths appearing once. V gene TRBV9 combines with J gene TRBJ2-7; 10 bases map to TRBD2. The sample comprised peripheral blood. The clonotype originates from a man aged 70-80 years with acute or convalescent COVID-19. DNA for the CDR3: TGTGCCAGCAGCTTCCACGCTTCCAGCGGGGGGGATTACGAGCAGTACTTC. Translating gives CASSFHASSGGDYEQYF.